The 31 T cell receptor beta chains given below trace back to one sample, sequenced in a study of a mutant IDH1 vaccine in newly diagnosed glioma. Time point given: week 23, last vaccination. Vaccination comprised doses that each held 300 ug of mutant IDH1 20-mer peptide, plus topical imiquimod. Measured with immunoSEQ multiplex PCR; TCRdb has only the in-frame clones, and not every one. The top ten hold more than 4.5% of the sample, which has tens of thousands of clones, around 76% seen once. No antigens are known for them. The input for sequencing was PBMCs, taken from a glioma patient whose treatment included an IDH1 peptide vaccine. These receptors came from a man aged 50 to 59 with glioma.

This clone is medium-sized by share. The rearrangement links TRBV30 to TRBJ1-1; D gene unclear. The CDR3 length is 11 residues. Trimming cost V 4 bases and J 0 bases, with 3 bases left between them. Germline-derived CDR1 and CDR2 are GTSNPN and SVGIG (reference sequence). The CDR3 nucleotides read TGTGCCTGGAATATGAACACTGAAGCTTTCTTT. Translated, it gives CAWNMNTEAFF. Using reference TRBV30 and TRBJ1-1 for the parts outside the CDR3, the full variable domain is SQTIHQWPATLVQPVGSPLSLECTVEGTSNPNLYWYRQAAGRGLQLLFYSVGIGQISSEVPQNLSASRPQDRQFILSSKKLLLSDSGFYLCAWNMNTEAFFGQGTRLTVV.

The rearrangement joins TRBV5-5 to TRBJ2-7; the D is unclear. This CDR3 contains 14 residues. V was trimmed by 4 bases and J by 3 bases, leaving 14 bases between them. CDR1 is SGHKS and CDR2 is YYEKEE in the germline V gene (reference sequence). CDR3 protein: CASSLRRGDYEQYF. CDR3 in DNA: TGTGCCAGCAGCCTCCGGCGCGGAGACTACGAGCAGTACTTC. Full variable domain (missing parts from reference TRBV5-5 and TRBJ2-7): DAGVTQSPTHLIKTRGQQVTLRCSPISGHKSVSWYQQVLGQGPQFIFQYYEKEERGRGNFPDRFSARQFPNYSSELNVNALLLGDSALYLCASSLRRGDYEQYFGPGTRLTVT.

This chain links TRBV25-1 with TRBJ1-2; D unresolved. This CDR3 region has 13 residues. In germline, CDR1 is MGHDK, CDR2 SYGVNS. The V end was cut by 6 bases, the J end by 8 bases, with 16 bases between. The CDR3 loop reads CASRRGGGLGYTF. The CDR3 nucleotides are TGTGCCAGCAGGCGTGGCGGAGGGCTCGGCTACACCTTC.

The J gene is TRBJ2-7, the V gene TRBV5-8; 8 nucleotides match TRBD1. Germline V gives CDR1 SGHTS, CDR2 YDEGEE. This CDR3 has 15 amino acids. V lost 7 bases and J lost 0; bases outside the gene matches: 9. The CDR3 loop reads CASGGRTGLSYEQYF. The CDR3 coding sequence is TGTGCCAGCGGAGGGAGGACAGGGCTCTCCTACGAGCAGTACTTC.

The chain carries TRBV14 and TRBJ1-3; perhaps TRBD1 as D (5 bases). Germline lookup yields CDR1 SGHDN and CDR2 FVKESK. Trimming removed 4 bases from V and 8 bases from J, with 15 bases in between. This CDR3 is 14 amino acids long. The CDR3 bases are TGTGCCAGCAGCCCGGGACCGCGGGGGGACACCATATATTTT. It translates to CASSPGPRGDTIYF.

This rearrangement joins TRBV5-4 to TRBJ1-5, with D possibly TRBD1 on 5 matching bases. Per the germline V gene, CDR1 is SGHNT and CDR2 is YYREEE (reference sequence). The length of the CDR3 is 14 residues. V lost 1 base and J lost 7, with 12 bases in between. Here the CDR3 DNA reads TGTGCCAGCAGCTTGAAAGGGGTAAAGCAGCCCCAGCATTTT. Protein sequence: CASSLKGVKQPQHF.

The chain links TRBV7-6 to TRBJ2-7; perhaps TRBD2 as D (7 bases). Germline assignment: CDR1 SGHVS and CDR2 FNYEAQ. This CDR3 has 15 amino acids. V gave up 5 bases and J gave up 6 bases, with 20 bases separating them. CDR3 in DNA: TGTGCCAGCAGCCCTTCTGGCGGGGGCCCCAGCGAGCAGTACTTC. Its protein is CASSPSGGGPSEQYF.

The chain carries TRBV13 and TRBJ1-1, with 8 nucleotides matching TRBD1. The CDR3 totals 12 residues. J lost 11 bases, V lost 5 bases, and 7 bases had no gene match. Germline V gene lookup returns CDR1 PRHDT and CDR2 FYEKMQ (reference sequence). The CDR3 here is CASSVGQGSAFF. The CDR3, as DNA: TGTGCCAGCAGCGTCGGACAGGGCTCGGCTTTCTTT.

This clone was counted a single time. V usage is TRBV30 and J usage is TRBJ1-1; no reliable D call. Trimming cost V 0 bases and J 5 bases, with 13 bases left between them. CDR1 GTSNPN and CDR2 SVGIG come from the germline V gene (reference sequence). The CDR3 covers 14 residues. The DNA for the CDR3 is TGTGCCTGGAGTGTACAAAAGGATATGACTGAAGCTTTCTTT. Amino acid sequence: CAWSVQKDMTEAFF. The entire variable domain, with the rest obtained from reference TRBV30 and TRBJ1-1, is as follows: SQTIHQWPATLVQPVGSPLSLECTVEGTSNPNLYWYRQAAGRGLQLLFYSVGIGQISSEVPQNLSASRPQDRQFILSSKKLLLSDSGFYLCAWSVQKDMTEAFFGQGTRLTVV.

This chain connects TRBV7-2 to TRBJ2-7, with a weak D call TRBD1 (6 bases). The germline V gene encodes CDR1 SGHTA and CDR2 FQGNSA. Trimming removed 1 base from V and 2 bases from J, with 12 bases in between. The CDR3 covers 15 residues. The CDR3 sequence: CASSLGSGETYEQYF. CDR3 coding DNA: TGTGCCAGCAGCTTAGGTTCAGGGGAAACCTACGAGCAGTACTTC.

Only a few counts were recorded for this clone. The V call is TRBV28, the J call TRBJ1-3; tentatively, D is TRBD1 (5 bases). Germline V gives CDR1 MDHEN, CDR2 SYDVKM. Trimming cost V 1 base and J 7 bases, with 14 bases left between them. CDR3 length equals 15 residues. For the CDR3, the DNA is TGTGCCAGCAGTTTATCTCAGGGAATTGGGAACACCATATATTTT. Amino acids: CASSLSQGIGNTIYF.

The chain joins TRBV21-1 to TRBJ1-3; the table's D gene call, TRBD1, was not cross checked with the DNA. TRBV21-1 is described as a pseudogene. The CDR3 sequence is 16 residues long. This CDR3 reads CASSKGQGRVGNTIYF. CDR3 coding DNA: TGTGCCAGCAGCAAAGGACAGGGAAGGGTGGGAAACACCATATATTTT.

By sample fraction, this clone is medium-sized. This chain connects TRBV5-4 to TRBJ2-7, with 7 bases identical to TRBD1. The CDR3 contains 15 residues. Germline loops: CDR1 SGHNT, CDR2 YYREEE (reference sequence). Unmatched junction bases numbered 6, after V lost 3 bases and J lost 0 bases. Here the CDR3 reads CASSSGDRLSYEQYF. The DNA for the CDR3 is TGTGCCAGCAGCTCAGGGGACAGACTCTCCTACGAGCAGTACTTC.

The J gene is TRBJ1-6, the V gene TRBV18; 8 bases fit TRBD1. Germline V gene data show CDR1 as KGHSH and CDR2 as LQKENI. The CDR3 length is 19 residues. With V trimmed by 1 base and J by 1 base, 9 bases remained unmatched. The CDR3 loop reads CASSPRFQGAQSYNSPLHF. In DNA form, the CDR3 reads TGTGCCAGCTCACCACGGTTTCAGGGGGCGCAATCCTATAATTCACCCCTCCACTTT.

In its sample, this clone ranks as medium-sized. V is TRBV10-3 and J is TRBJ1-6; D is uncertain. Trimming shortened V by 2 bases and J by 7 bases, and 15 bases separated the two germline ends. The CDR3 consists of 16 residues. Germline CDR1 and CDR2: ENHRY and SYGVKD. The chain's CDR3 is CAISEKEVEKNSPLHF. In DNA, the CDR3 is TGTGCCATCAGTGAGAAAGAAGTGGAAAAGAATTCACCCCTCCACTTT.

This chain links TRBV6-1 with TRBJ2-5; D gene uncertain. Deletions cut 0 bases from V and 1 base from J, with 3 bases between. Germline values: CDR1 MNHNS, CDR2 SASEGT. The CDR3 covers 13 residues. CDR3 in amino acids: CASSEALQETQYF. The CDR3 DNA follows: TGTGCCAGCAGTGAAGCCCTCCAAGAGACCCAGTACTTC.

This chain uses TRBV6-5 with TRBJ1-1; D might be TRBD1 (5 bases). V lost 4 bases, J lost 1 base, and 16 bases lay in between. The CDR3 runs 16 residues. From germline, CDR1 is MNHEY and CDR2 SVGAGI. The CDR3 here is CASSLRQPQPNTEAFF. The CDR3 DNA sequence: TGTGCCAGCAGTTTACGACAGCCTCAACCGAACACTGAAGCTTTCTTT.

This clone was observed a few times. This chain joins TRBV30 and TRBJ1-4; D not resolved. Germline CDR1 GTSNPN, CDR2 SVGIG (reference sequence). The CDR3 contains 14 residues. V was cut by 0 bases and J by 5 bases, with 10 bases left in between. This CDR3 is CAWSVGYRNEKLFF. Written as DNA, the CDR3 is TGTGCCTGGAGTGTAGGTTACCGGAATGAAAAACTGTTTTTT.

V is TRBV5-1 and J is TRBJ1-6; weak D call: TRBD1 (5 bases). This CDR3 is 15 amino acids long. Germline-derived CDR1 and CDR2 are SGHRS and YFSETQ. V lost 0 bases to trimming and J lost 6 bases, with 10 bases between them. The CDR3 protein is CASSLEGTLNSPLHF. The CDR3 DNA is TGCGCCAGCAGCTTGGAAGGGACCCTTAATTCACCCCTCCACTTT.

This chain joins TRBV5-5 and TRBJ1-6, with a possible D match to TRBD1 (6 bases). Germline assignment: CDR1 SGHKS and CDR2 YYEKEE (reference sequence). Trimming removed 0 bases from V and 14 bases from J, with 12 bases in between. The CDR3 loop spans 13 amino acids. The CDR3 bases are TGTGCCAGCAGCTTGGGACCGGAGGGGGCCCTCCACTTT. Translated: CASSLGPEGALHF.

The chain carries TRBV2 and TRBJ1-5; 7 bases map to TRBD1. Unmatched junction bases numbered 4, after V lost 5 bases and J lost 0 bases. The CDR3 sequence is 15 residues long. CDR1 and CDR2 (germline): SNHLY, FYNNEI. The CDR3 loop reads CASSKDRNSNQPQHF. CDR3 nucleotides: TGTGCCAGCAGTAAGGACAGGAATAGCAATCAGCCCCAGCATTTT.

The CDR3 loop is CASSPDGHFYGYTF. The CDR3 DNA reads TGTGCCAGCAGTCCGGACGGCCACTTCTATGGCTACACCTTC. The rearrangement links TRBV6-5 to TRBJ1-2; no clear D. Trimming left V 5 bases short and J 4 bases short, with 14 bases between. The germline V gene has CDR1 MNHEY and CDR2 SVGAGI. CDR3 length equals 14 residues.

The chain has TRBV6-5 and TRBJ1-5; weak D call: TRBD1 (5 bases). V shed 6 bases and J shed 4 bases, with 10 bases lying between them. Germline V gives CDR1 MNHEY, CDR2 SVGAGI. The CDR3 is made up of 13 amino acids. Here the CDR3 DNA reads TGTGCCAGCAGGAGGGACGGAAATCAGCCCCAGCATTTT. Residues: CASRRDGNQPQHF.

The chain combines TRBV19 with TRBJ2-2; D is undetermined. CDR3 size: 13 residues. The germline V and J ends were trimmed by 5 bases and 7 bases, with 11 bases remaining between them. CDR1 and CDR2 (germline): LNHDA, SQIVND (reference sequence). As DNA, the CDR3 is TGTGCCAGTAGTCTCGGGCCGGGCGGGGAGCTGTTTTTT. It yields the protein CASSLGPGGELFF.

The chain is built from TRBV7-8 and TRBJ1-5, with D tentatively TRBD1 (5 bases). The CDR3 is 15 residues long. Germline assignment: CDR1 SGHVS and CDR2 FQNEAQ. The germline V and J ends were trimmed by 0 bases and 3 bases, with 9 bases remaining between them. CDR3 residues: CASSLAAGTNQPQHF. Written as DNA, the CDR3 is TGTGCCAGCAGCTTAGCGGCAGGGACCAATCAGCCCCAGCATTTT.

The V call is TRBV11-1, the J call TRBJ2-3; weak D call: TRBD2 (6 bases). Germline CDR1 is SGHAT and CDR2 is FQDESV (reference sequence). V lost 4 bases and J lost 7, with 12 bases in between. The CDR3 loop spans 13 amino acids. The CDR3 loop reads CASSSMRDHTQYF. DNA for the CDR3: TGTGCCAGCAGCTCGATGCGGGACCATACGCAGTATTTT.

The chain employs TRBV19 and TRBJ2-1; tentatively, D is TRBD2 (5 bases). V was shortened by 6 bases and J by 5 bases, with 8 bases between the two germline ends. The V gene's germline CDR1 is LNHDA and CDR2 SQIVND (reference sequence). This CDR3 is 12 amino acids long. This chain's CDR3 is CASSPGNNEQFF. The CDR3 nucleotides read TGTGCCAGTAGCCCGGGGAACAATGAGCAGTTCTTC.

V and J are TRBV7-9 and TRBJ1-4; TRBD1 is a possible D gene (6 bases). V lost 7 bases to trimming and J lost 8 bases, with 17 bases between them. CDR1 is SEHNR, CDR2 FQNEAQ, per germline (reference sequence). CDR3 length: 14 amino acids. The CDR3, as DNA: TGTGCCAGCAACCTCGGGGGGCGGGAGGAAAAACTGTTTTTT. The encoded protein is CASNLGGREEKLFF.

A few counts support this clone. The chain couples TRBV7-9 to TRBJ2-7; TRBD1 might be the D (5 bases). The ends were cut back, 10 bases at V and 1 base at J, with 14 bases in the middle. CDR3 length equals 13 residues. Per germline, CDR1 SEHNR and CDR2 FQNEAQ (reference sequence). The CDR3 DNA is TGTGCCACGGAGACGGACACTTCCTACGAGCAGTACTTC. As protein: CATETDTSYEQYF.

This rearrangement joins TRBV30 to TRBJ1-3; TRBD1 is a possible D gene (6 bases). The CDR3 runs to 17 residues. Per the germline V gene, CDR1 is GTSNPN and CDR2 is SVGIG (reference sequence). V was cut by 0 bases and J by 0 bases, with 15 bases left in between. CDR3 protein: CAWSVRGAFVSGNTIYF. The CDR3 DNA reads as TGTGCCTGGAGTGTACGGGGGGCCTTCGTCTCTGGAAACACCATATATTTT.

This chain uses TRBV18 with TRBJ1-5; 9 bases fit TRBD1. Germline CDR1 KGHSH, CDR2 LQKENI. V dropped 1 base and J dropped 11; count of bases not matched to a gene: 9. CDR3 length equals 15 residues. The CDR3 here is CASSPQGTGIGAQHF. The CDR3 DNA sequence: TGTGCCAGCTCACCACAGGGGACAGGGATCGGGGCCCAGCATTTT.